Included here is one T cell receptor (beta chain) sequence, with context. The antigen remains undetermined. The data were obtained in a study of CD4+ T cells in melanoma. Clones were read by immunoSEQ multiplex PCR, and TCRdb kept only the in-frame ones, dropping some. Among more than 15,000 clones listed, 81% were seen once. Germline V lookup: CDR1 SGHRS, CDR2 YFSETQ. The length of the CDR3 is 18 residues. V shed 1 base, J shed 1 base, and the junction held 5 bases outside the gene matches. Study results and limitations: CD8+ T cell, macrophage and B cell function reportedly correlated with neoantigen-specific CD4+ T cells.

Sequenced input: cells from a culture (not recorded whether cultured in vitro). The receptor's source is a human donor with melanoma. The V gene is TRBV5-1, the J gene TRBJ2-6; the match to TRBD1 covers 10 bases. The CDR3 spells CASSLSQGQGSGANVLTF. The CDR3 DNA reads TGCGCCAGCAGCTTGAGTCAGGGACAGGGGTCTGGGGCCAACGTCCTGACTTTC.